There are many counts of the clone carrying this T cell receptor beta chain. The antigen remains unidentified. The source of the sample is a study of regulatory T cells in long-lasting Graves disease. Study details: Those with persistent Graves' disease had received antithyroid drugs for over 5 years with positive TSH receptor antibodies. Study results and limitations: The study found lower TCR diversity in persistent Graves' patients than in newly diagnosed ones.

The V and J ends lost 0 bases and 4 bases respectively, with 4 bases between them. CDR3 length: 12 residues. Germline CDR1 is SNHLY and CDR2 is FYNNEI. Time point given: persistent/refractory GD, antithyroid drugs over 5 years with positive TRAb. RNA extracted from PBMCs served as the sequencing template. Arm-PCR of CDR3 regions and iRepertoire HTBI primers were used to build TCR beta libraries. TCRdb re-called the multiplex PCR reads through MiXCR, storing one row per CDR3 protein. This table has about 470,000 distinct CDR3 sequences, about a fifth appearing once. Specimen: peripheral blood mononuclear cells (PBMCs), collected when the disease was refractory, from a patient treated with antithyroid drugs. The chain couples TRBV2 to TRBJ2-7, with D hard to call. This clonotype was sampled from a female donor with Graves disease. CDR3 residues: CASSEARYEQYF. CDR3 coding DNA: TGTGCCAGCAGTGAAGCGCGTTACGAGCAGTACTTC.